This T cell receptor beta chain appears in the sequencing data of a study of T cell repertoires in cytomegalovirus infection. TCRdb recomputed calls from the reads with MiXCR, one row per CDR3 protein. Here the sample spans roughly 230,000 distinct CDR3 sequences, 10% to 15% being singletons. Findings and caveats of the study: In two of eight donors, the top clonotype was HLA-C-restricted CMV-specific. CMV carriers with the relevant HLA were identified by cumulative public TCR beta family frequency.

Trimming shortened V by 0 bases and J by 2 bases, and 7 bases separated the two germline ends. CDR1 is SGHTA, CDR2 FQGNSA, per germline. This CDR3 is built from 14 residues. This clonotype was observed many times. Antigen unknown. Sequencing was performed on PBMCs. The receptor's source is a human donor in good health (CMV status not recorded). Some clones in this sample may be carry-over from other donors' samples. This chain uses TRBV7-2 with TRBJ1-2; D is undetermined. Here the CDR3 reads CASSLAGANYGYTF. As DNA, the CDR3 is TGTGCCAGCAGCTTAGCAGGTGCGAACTATGGCTACACCTTC. The complete variable domain, with remaining parts taken from reference TRBV7-2 and TRBJ1-2, reads GAGVSQSPSNKVTEKGKDVELRCDPISGHTALYWYRQSLGQGLEFLIYFQGNSAPDKSGLPSDRFSAERTGGSVSTLTIQRTQQEDSAVYLCASSLAGANYGYTFGSGTRLTVV.